This T cell receptor (beta chain) was recovered during a study of blood T cell repertoires in COVID-19. As for the study in general: Acute-phase and convalescent COVID-19 samples originated in the United States, Italy and Spain. Nucleic acid was either cDNA or gDNA, and it came from T cells, B-cell-depleted T cells, or PBMCs.

Original data processing: Estimation of nucleated cell counts was performed using reference gene primer amplification. Data came from immunoSEQ multiplex PCR; TCRdb stores just in-frame clones and leaves some out. V and J calls and clone size are given by that table; D and trimming were obtained from the DNA. The sample has roughly 120,000 clones, roughly 80% seen once. CDR1 is MNHEY and CDR2 is SMNVEV in the germline V gene (reference sequence). The CDR3 is 15 residues long. Trimming at V came to 5 bases and at J to 3 bases, leaving 8 bases not matched to a gene. Sequencing used peripheral blood. The chain couples TRBV27 to TRBJ2-3; TRBD1 matches 7 bases. The clonotype originates from a man aged 50-59 years with acute or convalescent COVID-19. The CDR3 loop is CASSAPGQLTDTQYF. The CDR3, as DNA: TGTGCCAGCAGTGCACCGGGACAGTTGACAGATACGCAGTATTTT.